These 10 T cell receptor beta chains were sequenced from one sample in a study of T cells in Graves' hyperthyroidism and ophthalmopathy (dated by TCRdb to between 2017 and 2020). The library was generated by multiplex PCR. Sequenced using an Illumina HiSeq 2000. The TCR beta CDR3 regions were amplified from RNA transcripts. The first round of RT-PCR for the TCR CDR3 was performed with the HTBI primer set and the Qiagen OneStep RT-PCR kit. TCRdb took the public reads, trimmed them with fastp at Q25, ran MiXCR for clone calling and kept in-frame beta chains. Identical CDR3 protein sequences are pooled into one entry, listed with their most common genes and DNA. The sample table records about 290,000 distinct CDR3 sequences; roughly an eighth of these occur just once. Of the sample, around 8% is held by the ten largest clones. The sequenced sample consisted of blood. Source of these receptors: a woman in her forties with Graves' hyperthyroidism.

The V gene is TRBV30, the J gene TRBJ2-3; the match to TRBD2 covers 13 bases. V was clipped by 1 base and J by 0 bases; unmatched bases: 7. This CDR3 comprises 18 residues. Germline CDR1 is GTSNPN and CDR2 is SVGIG (reference sequence). CDR3 sequence (DNA): TGTGCCTGGAGTGACCGACTAGCGGGAGGAGGGAGCACAGATACGCAGTATTTT. As protein: CAWSDRLAGGGSTDTQYF.

This clonotype showed up many times. V is TRBV27 and J is TRBJ2-3, with 9 bases that match TRBD2. The CDR3 totals 15 residues. The trim removed 6 bases at V and 1 base at J, leaving 5 bases unmatched. The V gene's germline CDR1 is MNHEY and CDR2 SMNVEV (reference sequence). The CDR3 is CASRKREDRTDTQYF. The CDR3 region has the DNA TGTGCCAGCAGAAAGCGGGAGGACCGCACAGATACGCAGTATTTT.

The sample holds many counts of this clonotype. J is TRBJ1-2 and V is TRBV12-3 or TRBV12-4, with TRBD1 matching 7 bases. V lost 5 bases and J lost 2; bases outside the gene matches: 5. CDR3 length equals 14 residues. CDR3 sequence reads: CASSPRTGNYGYTF. CDR3 DNA: TGTGCCAGCAGTCCAAGGACAGGAAACTATGGCTACACCTTC.

This clonotype showed up many times. The chain has TRBV29-1 and TRBJ1-5, with a weak D call TRBD1 (6 bases). This CDR3 spans 13 amino acids. Germline-derived CDR1 and CDR2 are SQVTM and ANQGSEA. Trimming pared 4 bases from V and 5 bases from J, leaving 12 bases between. The CDR3 loop reads CSVAGGGDQPQHF. As DNA, the CDR3 is TGCAGCGTTGCGGGGGGCGGAGATCAGCCCCAGCATTTT. Variable domain in full (rest from reference TRBV29-1 and TRBJ1-5): SAVISQKPSRDICQRGTSLTIQCQVDSQVTMMFWYRQQPGQSLTLIATANQGSEATYESGFVIDKFPISRPNLTFSTLTVSNMSPEDSSIYLCSVAGGGDQPQHFGDGTRLSIL.

This chain uses TRBV7-9 with TRBJ2-1; the D is unclear. V was pared by 3 bases and J by 0 bases, with 9 bases between. CDR1 SEHNR and CDR2 FQNEAQ come from the germline V gene (reference sequence). This CDR3 has 15 amino acids. The CDR3 DNA follows: TGTGCCAGCAGCTTTCGAACCAGCTCCTACAATGAGCAGTTCTTC. This sequence encodes CASSFRTSSYNEQFF.

This clonotype was seen at least ten times. The chain is built from TRBV6-5 and TRBJ1-5; D ambiguous. The germline V gene has CDR1 MNHEY and CDR2 SVGAGI. V shed 0 bases and J shed 9 bases, with 9 bases lying between them. The CDR3 totals 13 residues. The CDR3 nucleotides are TGTGCCAGCAGTTACTCCGTGGGGTCGCCCCAGCATTTT. Protein product: CASSYSVGSPQHF.

This clonotype came up many times. The chain combines TRBV2 with TRBJ1-6, with D possibly matching TRBD1 (5 bases). The V gene's germline CDR1 is SNHLY and CDR2 FYNNEI. The CDR3 is 15 amino acids. V was clipped by 2 bases and J by 5 bases, with 10 bases between them. For the CDR3, the DNA is TGTGCCAGCAGTGAATTGGGACGGAATAATTCACCCCTCCACTTT. It yields the protein CASSELGRNNSPLHF. The full variable domain, completed using reference TRBV2 and TRBJ1-6, is EPEVTQTPSHQVTQMGQEVILRCVPISNHLYFYWYRQILGQKVEFLVSFYNNEISEKSEIFDDQFSVERPDGSNFTLKIRSTKLEDSAMYFCASSELGRNNSPLHFGNGTRLTVT.

The chain combines TRBV6-2 or TRBV6-3 with TRBJ2-3, with 14 bases lining up with TRBD2. This CDR3 comprises 20 residues. The V gene end was trimmed by 6 bases and the J gene end by 4 bases; junction bases not matched to a gene: 18. CDR1 is MNHEY, CDR2 SVGEGT, per germline. The CDR3 sequence is CASSLRRGLGTSGSPDTQYF. CDR3 sequence (DNA): TGTGCCAGCAGCCTAAGAAGGGGGCTGGGGACTAGCGGGAGCCCAGATACGCAGTATTTT.

This clonotype appeared once. The chain carries TRBV20-1 and TRBJ2-1; tentatively, D is TRBD1 or TRBD2 (5 bases each). V was pared by 0 bases and J by 5 bases, with 11 bases between. The germline V gene encodes CDR1 DFQATT and CDR2 SNEGSKA (reference sequence). The CDR3 contains 14 residues. CDR3 in DNA: TGCAGTGCTAGAGATCCGGGACCACACAATGAGCAGTTCTTC. Amino acid sequence: CSARDPGPHNEQFF.

This clonotype appeared many times. Since a much larger clone is just one base distant, this may be a read error. This chain connects TRBV7-8 to TRBJ2-5, with 7 positions matching TRBD1. This CDR3 contains 12 residues. Looked up from germline, CDR1 is SGHVS and CDR2 is FQNEAQ. The CDR3 nucleotides are TGTGCCAGCAGCTTAGAGGGACAGACCCGGTACTTC. It codes for CASSLEGQTRYF.